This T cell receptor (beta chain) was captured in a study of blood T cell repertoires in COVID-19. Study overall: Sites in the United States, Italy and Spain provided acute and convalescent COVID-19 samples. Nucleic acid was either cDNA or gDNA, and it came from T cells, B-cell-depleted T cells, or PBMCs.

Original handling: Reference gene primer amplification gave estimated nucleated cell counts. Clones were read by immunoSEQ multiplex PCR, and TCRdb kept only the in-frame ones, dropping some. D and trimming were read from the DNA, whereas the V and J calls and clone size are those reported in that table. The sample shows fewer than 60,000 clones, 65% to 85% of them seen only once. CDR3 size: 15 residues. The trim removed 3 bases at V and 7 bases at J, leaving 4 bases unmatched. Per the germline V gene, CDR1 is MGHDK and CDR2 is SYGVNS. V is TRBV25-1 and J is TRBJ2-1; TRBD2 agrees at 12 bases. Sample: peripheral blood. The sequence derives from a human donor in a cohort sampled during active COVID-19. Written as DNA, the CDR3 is TGTGCCAGCAGTGACCCTAGCGGGAGGGGGAATGAGCAGTTCTTC. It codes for CASSDPSGRGNEQFF.